Listed below are T cell receptor beta chains from one sample, sequenced in a study of cytomegalovirus exposure and HLA in healthy donors. Libraries were prepared by immunoSEQ multiplex PCR; TCRdb keeps only in-frame clonotypes and omits some of them. The repertoire holds more than 95,000 clones, with roughly 12% as singletons. Sequenced: PBMCs. Source of these receptors: a man aged 40-49 years in good health and CMV-seropositive. CDR3s leave out the opening cysteine and the closing phenylalanine or tryptophan.

v_gene,j_gene,CDR3aa
TRBV11-2,TRBJ2-1,ASRSRRTGGTDEQF
TRBV18,TRBJ1-5,ASSPRPGFSLD
TRBV7-2,TRBJ1-1,ASSPGVWSTEAF
TRBV6-1,TRBJ2-1,ASREGLSSSYNEQF
TRBV19,TRBJ2-6,ASSVLTSGANVLT
TRBV5-6,TRBJ2-2,ASSGTGGVTGELF
TRBV27,TRBJ2-2,ASKGGAGGPLLGELF
TRBV10-2,TRBJ1-3,ASSRGLDGNTIY
TRBV29-1,TRBJ1-3,SVEVGAPSSGNTIY
TRBV11-2,TRBJ2-7,ASSPGGYSYEQY
TRBV5-6,TRBJ2-7,ASSILSGYYEQY
TRBV7-2,TRBJ2-3,ASSLARAGGTDTQY
TRBV5-8,TRBJ1-4,ASSDRQNEKLF
TRBV5-1,TRBJ2-7,ASSFQGITYEQY
TRBV11-1,TRBJ2-1,ASSLGVGDEQF
TRBV7-9,TRBJ2-7,ASSPAGTPYEQY
TRBV29-1,TRBJ1-2,SVDGGQGGYT
TRBV4-2,TRBJ1-4,ASSQVLRGKEKLF
TRBV4-1,TRBJ2-7,ASSRISGSHEQY
TRBV28,TRBJ2-1,ASSIRDWSSYNEQF
TRBV6-1,TRBJ1-2,AVSAGQGYGYT
TRBV9,TRBJ1-6,ASSVGTGNSPLH
TRBV27,TRBJ2-5,ASSHGQGSETQY
TRBV5-1,TRBJ1-1,ASSLNRETNTEAF
TRBV5-1,TRBJ1-2,ASNDPGTGGKYGYT
TRBV9,TRBJ1-5,ASSARGLSNQPQH
TRBV5-4,TRBJ2-7,ASSLGQGDEQY